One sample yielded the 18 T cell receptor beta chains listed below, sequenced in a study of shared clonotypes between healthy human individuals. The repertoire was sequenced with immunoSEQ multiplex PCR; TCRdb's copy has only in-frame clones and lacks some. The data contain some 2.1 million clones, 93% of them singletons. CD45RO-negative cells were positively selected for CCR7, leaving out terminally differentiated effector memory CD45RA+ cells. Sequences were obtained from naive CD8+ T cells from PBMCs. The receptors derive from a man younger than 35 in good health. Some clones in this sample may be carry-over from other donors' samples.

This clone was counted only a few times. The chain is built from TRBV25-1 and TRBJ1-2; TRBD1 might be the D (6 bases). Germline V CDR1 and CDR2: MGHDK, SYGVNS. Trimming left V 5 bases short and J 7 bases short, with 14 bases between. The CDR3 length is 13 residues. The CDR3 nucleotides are TGTGCCAGCAGTACTACAGGGCTGGCTGGCTACACCTTC. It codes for CASSTTGLAGYTF.

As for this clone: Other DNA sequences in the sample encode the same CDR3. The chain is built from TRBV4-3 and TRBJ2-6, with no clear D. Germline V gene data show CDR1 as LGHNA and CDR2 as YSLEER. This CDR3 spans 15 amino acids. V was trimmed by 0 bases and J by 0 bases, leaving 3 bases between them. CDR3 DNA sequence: TGCGCCAGCAGCCAAGACCGCTCTGGGGCCAACGTCCTGACTTTC. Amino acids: CASSQDRSGANVLTF.

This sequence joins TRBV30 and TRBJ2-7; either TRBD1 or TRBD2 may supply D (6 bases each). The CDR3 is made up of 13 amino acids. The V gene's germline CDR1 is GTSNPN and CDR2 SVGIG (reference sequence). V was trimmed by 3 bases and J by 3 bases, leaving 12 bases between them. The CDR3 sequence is CAWRVGGHYEQYF. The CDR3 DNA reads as TGTGCCTGGAGGGTGGGGGGCCACTACGAGCAGTACTTC.

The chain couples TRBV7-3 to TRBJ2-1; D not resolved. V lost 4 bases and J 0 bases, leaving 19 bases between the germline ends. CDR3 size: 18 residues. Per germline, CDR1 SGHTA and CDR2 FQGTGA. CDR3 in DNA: TGTGCCAGCAGCTCCCTAGTCGGGCCAACCACCTCCTACAATGAGCAGTTCTTC. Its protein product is CASSSLVGPTTSYNEQFF.

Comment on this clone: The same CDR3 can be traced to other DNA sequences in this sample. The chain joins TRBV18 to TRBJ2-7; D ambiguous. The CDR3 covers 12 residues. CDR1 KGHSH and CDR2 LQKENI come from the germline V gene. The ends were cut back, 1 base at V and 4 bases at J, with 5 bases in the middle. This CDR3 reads CASSPRPYEQYF. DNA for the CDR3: TGTGCCAGCTCACCACGACCTTACGAGCAGTACTTC. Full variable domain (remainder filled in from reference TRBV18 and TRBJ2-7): NAGVMQNPRHLVRRRGQEARLRCSPMKGHSHVYWYRQLPEEGLKFMVYLQKENIIDESGMPKERFSAEFPKEGPSILRIQQVVRGDSAAYFCASSPRPYEQYFGPGTRLTVT.

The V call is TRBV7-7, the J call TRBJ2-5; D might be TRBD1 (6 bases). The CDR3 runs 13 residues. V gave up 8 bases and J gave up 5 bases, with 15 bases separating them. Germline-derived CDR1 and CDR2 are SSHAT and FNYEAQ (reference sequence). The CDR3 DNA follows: TGTGCCAGCTCCTCGACAGGCCGGGAGACCCAGTACTTC. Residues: CASSSTGRETQYF.

CDR3 region: CASRLIGELFF. The CDR3 DNA reads TGTGCCAGCAGACTCATCGGGGAGCTGTTTTTT. This chain connects TRBV7-8 to TRBJ2-2, with no clear D. The germline gives CDR1 SGHVS, CDR2 FQNEAQ. V was shortened by 6 bases and J by 7 bases, with 6 bases between the two germline ends. The CDR3 runs 11 residues.

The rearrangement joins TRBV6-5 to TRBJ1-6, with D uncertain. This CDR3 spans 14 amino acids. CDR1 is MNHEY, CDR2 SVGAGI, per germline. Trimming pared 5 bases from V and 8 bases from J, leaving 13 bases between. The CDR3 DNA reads TGTGCCAGCAGTCCTAACCCACTCTATTCACCCCTCCACTTT. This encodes CASSPNPLYSPLHF.

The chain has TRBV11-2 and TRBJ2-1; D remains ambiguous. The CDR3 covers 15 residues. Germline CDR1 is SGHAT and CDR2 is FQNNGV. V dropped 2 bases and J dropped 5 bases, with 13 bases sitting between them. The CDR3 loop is CASSLSRRINNEQFF. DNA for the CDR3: TGTGCCAGCAGCTTATCTAGAAGAATAAACAATGAGCAGTTCTTC.

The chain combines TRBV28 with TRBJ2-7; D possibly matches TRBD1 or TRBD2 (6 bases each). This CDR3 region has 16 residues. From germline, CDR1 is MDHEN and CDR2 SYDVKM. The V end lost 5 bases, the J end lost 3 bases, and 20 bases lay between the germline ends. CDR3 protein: CASSPHGGTGIYEQYF. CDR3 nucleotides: TGTGCCAGCAGTCCCCACGGGGGTACAGGGATCTACGAGCAGTACTTC.

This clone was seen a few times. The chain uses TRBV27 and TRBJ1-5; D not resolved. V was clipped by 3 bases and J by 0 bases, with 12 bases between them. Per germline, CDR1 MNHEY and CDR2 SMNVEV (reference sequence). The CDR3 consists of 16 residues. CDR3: CASSLLGEHSNQPQHF. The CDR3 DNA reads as TGTGCCAGCAGTTTGTTGGGAGAACATAGCAATCAGCCCCAGCATTTT.

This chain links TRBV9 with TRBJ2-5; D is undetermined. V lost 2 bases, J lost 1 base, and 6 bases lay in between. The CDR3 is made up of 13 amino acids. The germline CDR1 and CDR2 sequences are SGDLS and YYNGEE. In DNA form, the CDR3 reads TGTGCCAGCAGCGTCTACAGCCAAGAGACCCAGTACTTC. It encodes CASSVYSQETQYF.

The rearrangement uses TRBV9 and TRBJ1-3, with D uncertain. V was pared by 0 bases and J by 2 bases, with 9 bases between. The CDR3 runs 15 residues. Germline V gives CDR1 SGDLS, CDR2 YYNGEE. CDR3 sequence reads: CASSVEGSTGNTIYF. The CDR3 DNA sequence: TGTGCCAGCAGCGTAGAGGGCTCTACTGGAAACACCATATATTTT.

CDR3 residues: CASSLGFVGEQYF. CDR3 coding DNA: TGTGCCAGCAGCCTGGGATTTGTGGGCGAGCAGTACTTC. The V gene is TRBV27, the J gene TRBJ2-7; no firm D call. Trimming stripped 6 bases from V and 6 bases from J, with 15 bases between. Germline V gives CDR1 MNHEY, CDR2 SMNVEV (reference sequence). This CDR3 has 13 residues.

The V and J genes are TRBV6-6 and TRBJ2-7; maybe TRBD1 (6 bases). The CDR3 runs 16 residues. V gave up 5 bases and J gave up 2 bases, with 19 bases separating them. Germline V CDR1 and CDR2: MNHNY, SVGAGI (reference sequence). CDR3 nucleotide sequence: TGTGCCAGCAGTAAACCGGACAGTCGGCCTCCCTACGAGCAGTACTTC. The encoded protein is CASSKPDSRPPYEQYF.

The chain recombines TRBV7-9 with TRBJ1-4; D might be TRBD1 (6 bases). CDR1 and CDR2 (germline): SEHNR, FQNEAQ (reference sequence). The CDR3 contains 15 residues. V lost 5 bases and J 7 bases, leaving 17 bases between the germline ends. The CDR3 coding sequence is TGTGCCAGCAGCCCCGTCCACAGGGCGGGTGAAAAACTGTTTTTT. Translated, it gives CASSPVHRAGEKLFF.

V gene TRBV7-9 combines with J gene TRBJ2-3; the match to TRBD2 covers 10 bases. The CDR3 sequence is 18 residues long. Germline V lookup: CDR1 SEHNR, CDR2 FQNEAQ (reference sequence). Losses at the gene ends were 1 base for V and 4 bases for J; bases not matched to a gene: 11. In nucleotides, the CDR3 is TGTGCCAGCAGCTTAGTGTCTCTAGCGGGAGTAGCCGCAGATACGCAGTATTTT. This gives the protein CASSLVSLAGVAADTQYF.

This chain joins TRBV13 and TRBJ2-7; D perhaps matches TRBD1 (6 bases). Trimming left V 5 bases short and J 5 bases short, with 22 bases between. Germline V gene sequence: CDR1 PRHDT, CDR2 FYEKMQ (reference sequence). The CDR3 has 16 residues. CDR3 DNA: TGTGCCAGCAGCACGAGATCAGGGGTATTTCCCGACGAGCAGTACTTC. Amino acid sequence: CASSTRSGVFPDEQYF.